This paragraph reports one TCR beta chain. Its antigen is as yet unknown. These data are taken from a study of T cells in Graves' hyperthyroidism and ophthalmopathy. Whole-study findings and limits: Blood also held most thyroid clonotypes expanded beyond 0.001. Patients with ophthalmopathy were separated from those with stable hyperthyroidism by a 13 V-J model.

The CDR3 has 16 residues. The J segment lost 1 base and the V segment lost 5 bases, leaving 9 bases of the junction unmatched. Germline V gene lookup returns CDR1 GTSNPN and CDR2 SVGIG (reference sequence). The study based diagnoses on clinical symptoms, serum thyroxine and TRAb, thyroid ultrasound and orbital computed tomography. The PBMCs had their origin in 7.5 to 10 ml of fresh peripheral blood. RNA transcripts yielded amplified TCR beta CDR3 regions. The HTBI primer set drove a first-round RT-PCR of the TCR CDR3. Each CDR3 protein is one row after TCRdb ran MiXCR on the multiplex PCR reads. The repertoire holds 300,000 to 400,000 distinct CDR3 sequences, with approximately 15% as singletons.

This receptor was obtained from a woman between 25 and 40 years old with Graves' hyperthyroidism. The chain joins TRBV30 to TRBJ2-2, with 8 bases lining up with TRBD1. The sample comprised blood. The CDR3, as DNA: TGTGCCTGGTATCGTCGGGACAGGAGGAACACCGGGGAGCTGTTTTTT. Translation gives CAWYRRDRRNTGELFF.